Presented here are 9 T cell receptor beta chains from one specimen sequenced in a study of blood T cell repertoires in COVID-19. TCRdb's table, derived via immunoSEQ multiplex PCR, lists solely in-frame clones and lacks some. The data show about 160,000 clones, approximately 92% seen once. Source material: peripheral blood. These TCRs come from a woman in her fifties or sixties with acute or convalescent COVID-19.

The CDR3: CASSYRLAGEDGETQYF. In DNA form, the CDR3 reads TGTGCCAGCAGTTACAGACTAGCGGGAGAAGATGGAGAGACCCAGTACTTC. J is TRBJ2-5 and V is TRBV6-2 or TRBV6-3; 12 nucleotides agree with TRBD2. CDR1 is MNHEY and CDR2 is SVGEGT in the germline V gene. Unmatched junction bases numbered 8, after V lost 2 bases and J lost 4 bases. CDR3 length: 17 amino acids.

The chain is built from TRBV19 and TRBJ1-4; 10 bases line up with TRBD1. The germline V gene has CDR1 LNHDA and CDR2 SQIVND (reference sequence). The CDR3 is 14 amino acids. Losses at the gene ends were 5 bases for V and 7 bases for J; bases not matched to a gene: 4. The CDR3 protein is CASSSTGGSEKLFF. The CDR3 nucleotides are TGTGCCAGTAGTTCGACAGGGGGCTCTGAAAAACTGTTTTTT.

This chain joins TRBV18 and TRBJ1-4, with 7 bases lining up with TRBD1. CDR3 length: 14 amino acids. The V and J ends lost 8 bases and 4 bases, in that order; junction bases with no gene match: 7. The germline gives CDR1 KGHSH, CDR2 LQKENI. The CDR3 sequence: CASRTGNYNEKLFF. The CDR3, as DNA: TGTGCCAGCCGGACAGGAAACTATAATGAAAAACTGTTTTTT.

The chain links TRBV6-2 or TRBV6-3 to TRBJ2-1, with 9 bases aligning to TRBD1. The CDR3 has 17 residues. Germline CDR1 and CDR2: MNHEY and SVGEGT. J lost 6 bases, V lost 5 bases, and 14 bases had no gene match. The CDR3, as DNA: TGTGCCAGCAGTAGGGGTTTTGGGACAGGGTTTCCCAATGAGCAGTTCTTC. Translating it yields CASSRGFGTGFPNEQFF.

The chain carries TRBV15 and TRBJ2-1; possible D gene TRBD2, 5 bases. Germline V gene sequence: CDR1 LNHNV, CDR2 YYDKDF (reference sequence). V was trimmed by 3 bases and J by 6 bases, leaving 9 bases between them. CDR3 length equals 13 residues. The CDR3 here is CATSRTRGNEQFF. The CDR3 DNA reads TGTGCCACCAGCAGGACCCGGGGCAATGAGCAGTTCTTC. Together with reference TRBV15 and TRBJ2-1, the CDR3 gives the full variable domain: DAMVIQNPRYQVTQFGKPVTLSCSQTLNHNVMYWYQQKSSQAPKLLFHYYDKDFNNEADTPDNFQSRRPNTSFCFLDIRSPGLGDTAMYLCATSRTRGNEQFFGPGTRLTVL.

The chain carries TRBV5-4 and TRBJ2-1, with 9 nucleotides matching TRBD2. CDR3 size: 14 residues. Trimming cost V 5 bases and J 5 bases; bases outside gene matches: 5. CDR1 is SGHNT and CDR2 is YYREEE in the germline V gene (reference sequence). CDR3 DNA: TGTGCCAGCAGGGCGGGGGGGCTTGACAATGAGCAGTTCTTC. Residues: CASRAGGLDNEQFF. Variable domain in full (rest from reference TRBV5-4 and TRBJ2-1): ETGVTQSPTHLIKTRGQQVTLRCSSQSGHNTVSWYQQALGQGPQFIFQYYREEENGRGNFPPRFSGLQFPNYSSELNVNALELDDSALYLCASRAGGLDNEQFFGPGTRLTVL.

This chain links TRBV7-8 with TRBJ2-5; 10 nucleotides align to TRBD2. Germline-derived CDR1 and CDR2 are SGHVS and FQNEAQ. Trimming removed 1 base from V and 4 bases from J; junction bases left unmatched: 15. The CDR3 spans 19 residues. CDR3: CASSLVDRRLAGARETQYF. Written as DNA, the CDR3 is TGTGCCAGCAGCTTAGTCGACAGGAGGCTAGCGGGAGCACGAGAGACCCAGTACTTC.

The chain has TRBV28 and TRBJ1-2; 12 bases align to TRBD1. The CDR3 consists of 15 residues. Germline V gene sequence: CDR1 MDHEN, CDR2 SYDVKM. Trimming cost V 6 bases and J 8 bases; bases outside gene matches: 10. The CDR3, as DNA: TGTGCCAGCAGAGATCCCGGGACAGGGGGCGACGGCTACACCTTC. Translating it yields CASRDPGTGGDGYTF.

This clone appeared once. The chain carries TRBV19 and TRBJ1-2; D gene unclear. V was cut by 7 bases and J by 8 bases, with 14 bases left in between. Germline values: CDR1 LNHDA, CDR2 SQIVND (reference sequence). CDR3 size: 12 residues. The CDR3 coding sequence is TGTGCCAGTATACGGGGAGGCGGAGGCTACACCTTC. This encodes CASIRGGGGYTF.